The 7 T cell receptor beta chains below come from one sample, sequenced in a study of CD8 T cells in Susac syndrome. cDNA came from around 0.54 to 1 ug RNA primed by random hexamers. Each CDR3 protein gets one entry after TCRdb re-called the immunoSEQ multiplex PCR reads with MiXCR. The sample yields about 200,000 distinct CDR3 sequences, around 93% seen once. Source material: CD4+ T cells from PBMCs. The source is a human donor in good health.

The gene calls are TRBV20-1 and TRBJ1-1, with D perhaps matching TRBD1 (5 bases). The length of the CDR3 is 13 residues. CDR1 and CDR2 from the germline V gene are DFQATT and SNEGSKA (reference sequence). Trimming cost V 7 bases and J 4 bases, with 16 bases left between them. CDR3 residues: CSVPWIGGTEAFF. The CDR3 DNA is TGCAGTGTTCCGTGGATCGGGGGCACTGAAGCTTTCTTT.

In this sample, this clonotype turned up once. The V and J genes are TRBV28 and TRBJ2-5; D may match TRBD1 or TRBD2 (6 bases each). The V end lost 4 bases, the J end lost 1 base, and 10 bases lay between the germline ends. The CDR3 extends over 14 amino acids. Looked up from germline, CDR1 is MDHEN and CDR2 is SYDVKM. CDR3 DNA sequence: TGTGCCAGCAGTTCCCCGGGGGCCCAAGAGACCCAGTACTTC. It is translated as CASSSPGAQETQYF.

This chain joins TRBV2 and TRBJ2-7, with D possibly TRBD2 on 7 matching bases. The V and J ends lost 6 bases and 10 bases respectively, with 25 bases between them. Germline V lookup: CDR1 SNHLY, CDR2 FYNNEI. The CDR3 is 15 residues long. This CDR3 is CASSPSRGATSQQYF. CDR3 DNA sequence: TGTGCCAGCAGCCCAAGCCGGGGGGCGACTTCACAACAGTACTTC.

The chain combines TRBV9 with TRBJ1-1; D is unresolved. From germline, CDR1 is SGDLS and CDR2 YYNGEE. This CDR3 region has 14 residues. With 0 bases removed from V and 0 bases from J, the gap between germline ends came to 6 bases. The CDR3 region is CASSVAPVNTEAFF. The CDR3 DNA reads TGTGCCAGCAGCGTAGCTCCGGTGAACACTGAAGCTTTCTTT.

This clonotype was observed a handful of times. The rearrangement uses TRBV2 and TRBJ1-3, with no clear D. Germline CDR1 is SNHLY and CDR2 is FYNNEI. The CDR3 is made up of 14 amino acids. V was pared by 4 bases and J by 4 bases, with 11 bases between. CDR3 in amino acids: CASSAGISGNTIYF. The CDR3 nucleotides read TGTGCCAGCAGTGCGGGGATCTCCGGAAACACCATATATTTT.

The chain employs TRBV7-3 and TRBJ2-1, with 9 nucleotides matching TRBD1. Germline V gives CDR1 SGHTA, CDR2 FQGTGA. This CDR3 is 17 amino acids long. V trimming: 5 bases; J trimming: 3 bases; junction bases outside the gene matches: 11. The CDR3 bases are TGTGCCAGCAGCCGAAATCCGGGACAGGGTTTCTACAATGAGCAGTTCTTC. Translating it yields CASSRNPGQGFYNEQFF.

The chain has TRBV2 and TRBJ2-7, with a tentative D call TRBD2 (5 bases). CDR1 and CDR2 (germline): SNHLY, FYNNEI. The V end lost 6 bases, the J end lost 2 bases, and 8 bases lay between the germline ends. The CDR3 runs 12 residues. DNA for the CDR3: TGTGCCAGCAGCGCCGGGGCCTACGAGCAGTACTTC. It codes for CASSAGAYEQYF.